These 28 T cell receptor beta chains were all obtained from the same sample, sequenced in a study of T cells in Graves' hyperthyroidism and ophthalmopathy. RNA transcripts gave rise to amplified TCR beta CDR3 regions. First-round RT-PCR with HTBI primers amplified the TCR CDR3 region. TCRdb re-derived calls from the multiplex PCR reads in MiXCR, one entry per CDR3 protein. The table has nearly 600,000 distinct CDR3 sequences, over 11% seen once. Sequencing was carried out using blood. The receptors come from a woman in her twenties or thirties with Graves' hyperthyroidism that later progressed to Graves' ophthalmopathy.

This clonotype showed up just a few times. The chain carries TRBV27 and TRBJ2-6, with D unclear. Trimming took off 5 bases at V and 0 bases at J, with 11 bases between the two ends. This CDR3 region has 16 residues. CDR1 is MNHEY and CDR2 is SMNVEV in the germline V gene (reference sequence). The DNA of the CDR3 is TGTGCCAGCAGTCCCCAACTCCTCTCTGGGGCCAACGTCCTGACTTTC. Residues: CASSPQLLSGANVLTF. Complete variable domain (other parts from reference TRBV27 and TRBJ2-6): EAQVTQNPRYLITVTGKKLTVTCSQNMNHEYMSWYRQDPGLGLRQIYYSMNVEVTDKGDVPEGYKVSRKEKRNFPLILESPSPNQTSLYFCASSPQLLSGANVLTFGAGSRLTVL.

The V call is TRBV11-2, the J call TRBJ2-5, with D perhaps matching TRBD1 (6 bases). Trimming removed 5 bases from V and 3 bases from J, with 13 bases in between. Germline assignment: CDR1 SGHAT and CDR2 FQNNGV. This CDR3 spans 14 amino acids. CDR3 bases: TGTGCCAGCAGCCGAACCGAGGGGGAAGAGACCCAGTACTTC. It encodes CASSRTEGEETQYF.

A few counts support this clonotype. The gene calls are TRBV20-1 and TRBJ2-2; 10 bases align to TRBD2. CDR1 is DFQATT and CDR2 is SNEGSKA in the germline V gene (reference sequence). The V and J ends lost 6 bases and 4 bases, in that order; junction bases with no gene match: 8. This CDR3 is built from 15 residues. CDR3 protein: CSAGQREGITGELFF. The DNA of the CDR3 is TGCAGTGCCGGTCAGCGGGAGGGGATCACCGGGGAGCTGTTTTTT.

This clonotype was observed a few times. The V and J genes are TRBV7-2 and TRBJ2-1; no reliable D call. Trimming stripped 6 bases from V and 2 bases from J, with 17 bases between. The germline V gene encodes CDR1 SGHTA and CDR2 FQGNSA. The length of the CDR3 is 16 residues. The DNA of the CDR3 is TGTGCCAGCAGTTTAAAAGGTCTTCAAACCTACAATGAGCAGTTCTTC. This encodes CASSLKGLQTYNEQFF.

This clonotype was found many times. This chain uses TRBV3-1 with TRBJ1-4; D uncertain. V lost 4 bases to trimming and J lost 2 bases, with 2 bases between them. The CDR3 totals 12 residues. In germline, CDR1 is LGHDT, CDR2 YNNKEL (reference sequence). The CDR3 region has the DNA TGTGCCAGCAGCCGGACTAATGAAAAACTGTTTTTT. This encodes CASSRTNEKLFF.

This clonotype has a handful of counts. CDR3 sequence reads: CASSVVAASESELFF. The CDR3 DNA is TGTGCCAGCAGCGTAGTGGCAGCCTCTGAGTCGGAGCTGTTTTTT. The chain links TRBV9 to TRBJ2-2, with D hard to call. Germline V gives CDR1 SGDLS, CDR2 YYNGEE. Trimming pared 0 bases from V and 10 bases from J, leaving 16 bases between. CDR3 length: 15 residues.

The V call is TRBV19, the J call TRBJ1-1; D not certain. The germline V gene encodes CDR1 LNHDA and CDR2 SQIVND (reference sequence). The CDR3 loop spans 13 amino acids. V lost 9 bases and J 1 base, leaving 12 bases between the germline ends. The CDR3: CASVVASNTEAFF. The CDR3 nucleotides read TGTGCCAGCGTCGTGGCATCGAACACTGAAGCTTTCTTT.

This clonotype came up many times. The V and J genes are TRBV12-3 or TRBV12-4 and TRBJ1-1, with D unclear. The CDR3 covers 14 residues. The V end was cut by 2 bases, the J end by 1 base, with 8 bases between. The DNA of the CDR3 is TGTGCCAGCAGTTTAAGCCTGACGAACACTGAAGCTTTCTTT. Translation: CASSLSLTNTEAFF.

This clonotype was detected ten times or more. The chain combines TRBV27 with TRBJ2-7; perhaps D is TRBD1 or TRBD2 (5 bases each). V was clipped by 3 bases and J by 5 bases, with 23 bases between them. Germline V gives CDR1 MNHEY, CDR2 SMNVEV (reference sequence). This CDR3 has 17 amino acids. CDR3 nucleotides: TGTGCCAGCAGTTTTGATGGCTCGGGACGCGTGTTGAACGAGCAGTACTTC. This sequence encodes CASSFDGSGRVLNEQYF.

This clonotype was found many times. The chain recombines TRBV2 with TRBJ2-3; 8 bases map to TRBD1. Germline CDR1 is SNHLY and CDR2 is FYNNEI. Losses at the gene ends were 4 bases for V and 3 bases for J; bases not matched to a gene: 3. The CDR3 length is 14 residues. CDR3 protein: CASSAGGVTDTQYF. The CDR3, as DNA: TGTGCCAGCAGTGCAGGGGGCGTTACAGATACGCAGTATTTT. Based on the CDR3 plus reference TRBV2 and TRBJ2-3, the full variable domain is EPEVTQTPSHQVTQMGQEVILRCVPISNHLYFYWYRQILGQKVEFLVSFYNNEISEKSEIFDDQFSVERPDGSNFTLKIRSTKLEDSAMYFCASSAGGVTDTQYFGPGTRLTVL.

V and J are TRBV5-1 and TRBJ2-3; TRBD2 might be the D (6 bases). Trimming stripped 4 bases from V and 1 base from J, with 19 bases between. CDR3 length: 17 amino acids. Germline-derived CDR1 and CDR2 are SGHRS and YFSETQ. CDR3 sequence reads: CASSALPGVSGTDTQYF. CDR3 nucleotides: TGCGCCAGCAGCGCCCTGCCGGGAGTGTCGGGCACAGATACGCAGTATTTT. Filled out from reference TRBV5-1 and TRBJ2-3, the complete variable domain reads KAGVTQTPRYLIKTRGQQVTLSCSPISGHRSVSWYQQTPGQGLQFLFEYFSETQRNKGNFPGRFSGRQFSNSRSEMNVSTLELGDSALYLCASSALPGVSGTDTQYFGPGTRLTVL.

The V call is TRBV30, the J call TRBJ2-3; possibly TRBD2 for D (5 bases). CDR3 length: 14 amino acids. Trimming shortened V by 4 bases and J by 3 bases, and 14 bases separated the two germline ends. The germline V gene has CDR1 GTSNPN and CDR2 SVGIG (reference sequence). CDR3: CAWTLAMATDTQYF. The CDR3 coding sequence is TGTGCCTGGACTTTAGCGATGGCAACAGATACGCAGTATTTT.

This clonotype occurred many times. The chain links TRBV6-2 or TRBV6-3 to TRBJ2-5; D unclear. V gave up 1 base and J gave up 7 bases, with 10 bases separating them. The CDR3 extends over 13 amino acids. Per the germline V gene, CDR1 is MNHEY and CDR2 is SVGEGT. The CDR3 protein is CASSYLSDGTQYF. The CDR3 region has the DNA TGTGCCAGCAGTTACTTGTCAGATGGGACCCAGTACTTC.

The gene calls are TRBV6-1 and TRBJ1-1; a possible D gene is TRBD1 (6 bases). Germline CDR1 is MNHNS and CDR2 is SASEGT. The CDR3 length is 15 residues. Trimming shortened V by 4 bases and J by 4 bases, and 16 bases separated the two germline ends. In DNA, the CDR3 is TGTGCCAGCAGTGCGTGGGAGGGGGGGCGCACTGAAGCTTTCTTT. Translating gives CASSAWEGGRTEAFF.

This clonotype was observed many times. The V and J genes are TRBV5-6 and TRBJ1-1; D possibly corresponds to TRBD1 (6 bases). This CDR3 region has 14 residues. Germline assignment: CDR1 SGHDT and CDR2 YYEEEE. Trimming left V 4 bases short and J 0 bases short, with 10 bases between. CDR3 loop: CASSPTGLNTEAFF. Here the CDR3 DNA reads TGTGCCAGCAGCCCGACAGGTCTGAACACTGAAGCTTTCTTT.

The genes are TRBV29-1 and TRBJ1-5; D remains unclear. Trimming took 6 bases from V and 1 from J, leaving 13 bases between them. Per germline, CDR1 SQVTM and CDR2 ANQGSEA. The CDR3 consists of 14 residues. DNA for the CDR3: TGCAGCGTGTCCAGGTTTGGGAGCAATCAGCCCCAGCATTTT. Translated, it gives CSVSRFGSNQPQHF.

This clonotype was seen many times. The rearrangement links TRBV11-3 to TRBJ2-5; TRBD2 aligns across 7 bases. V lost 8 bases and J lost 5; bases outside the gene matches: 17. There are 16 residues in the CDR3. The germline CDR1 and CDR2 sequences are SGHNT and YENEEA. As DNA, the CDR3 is TGTGCCAGCTCCTGGGGGGACTACGTCGAGGGGGAGACCCAGTACTTC. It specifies CASSWGDYVEGETQYF.

As DNA, the CDR3 is TGTGCCAGCAGTCTCGACAGGGTCCTAGCGGGAGGCACCGGGGAGCTGTTTTTT. Its protein is CASSLDRVLAGGTGELFF. The rearrangement uses TRBV6-1 and TRBJ2-2, with 11 nucleotides matching TRBD2. Germline lookup yields CDR1 MNHNS and CDR2 SASEGT. The CDR3 spans 18 residues. V was clipped by 5 bases and J by 4 bases; unmatched bases: 12.

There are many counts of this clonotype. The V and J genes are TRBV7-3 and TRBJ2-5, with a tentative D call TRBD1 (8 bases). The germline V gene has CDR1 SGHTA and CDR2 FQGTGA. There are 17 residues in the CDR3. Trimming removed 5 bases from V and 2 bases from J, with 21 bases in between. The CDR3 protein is CASSHLFRGDRQETQYF. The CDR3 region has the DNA TGTGCCAGCAGCCACCTCTTTCGGGGGGACAGGCAAGAGACCCAGTACTTC.

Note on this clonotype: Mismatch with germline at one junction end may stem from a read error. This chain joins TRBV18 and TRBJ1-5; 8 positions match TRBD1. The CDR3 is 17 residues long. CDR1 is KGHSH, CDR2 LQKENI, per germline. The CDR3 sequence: CASSPKSTGDGNRPQHF. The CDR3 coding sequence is TGTGCCAGCTCACCTAAATCGACAGGGGATGGGAATCGGCCCCAGCATTTT.

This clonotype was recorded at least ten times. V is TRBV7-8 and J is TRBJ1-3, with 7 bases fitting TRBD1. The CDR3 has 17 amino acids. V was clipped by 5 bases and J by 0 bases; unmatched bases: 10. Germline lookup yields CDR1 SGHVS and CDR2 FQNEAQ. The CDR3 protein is CASSAGTAPISGNTIYF. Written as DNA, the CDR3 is TGTGCCAGCAGCGCAGGGACAGCACCTATCTCTGGAAACACCATATATTTT.

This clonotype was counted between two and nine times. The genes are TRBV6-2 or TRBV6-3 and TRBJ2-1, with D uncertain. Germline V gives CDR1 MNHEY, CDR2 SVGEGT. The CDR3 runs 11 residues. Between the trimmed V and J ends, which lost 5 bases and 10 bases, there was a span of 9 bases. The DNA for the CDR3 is TGTGCCAGCAGTCAGTCCAGCGAGCAGTTCTTC. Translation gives CASSQSSEQFF.

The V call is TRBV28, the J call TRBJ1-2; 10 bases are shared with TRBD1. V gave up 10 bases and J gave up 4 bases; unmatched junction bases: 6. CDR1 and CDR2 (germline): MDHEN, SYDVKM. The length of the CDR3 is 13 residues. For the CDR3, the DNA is TGTGCCACCGGGACAGGGGTGGCCTATGGCTACACCTTC. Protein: CATGTGVAYGYTF.

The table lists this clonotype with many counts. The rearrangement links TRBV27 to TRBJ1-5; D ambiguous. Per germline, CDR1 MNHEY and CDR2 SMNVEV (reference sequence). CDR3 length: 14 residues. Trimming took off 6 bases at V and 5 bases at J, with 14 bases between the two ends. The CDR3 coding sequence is TGTGCCAGCAGACGGGGTGCTGAGGATCAGCCCCAGCATTTT. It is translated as CASRRGAEDQPQHF.

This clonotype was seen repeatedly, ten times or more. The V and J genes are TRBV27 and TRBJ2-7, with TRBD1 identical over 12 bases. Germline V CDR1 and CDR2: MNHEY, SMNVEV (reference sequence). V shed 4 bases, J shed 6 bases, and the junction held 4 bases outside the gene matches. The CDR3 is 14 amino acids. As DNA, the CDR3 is TGTGCCAGCAGTTGGGACAGGGGGCCCTGCGAGCAGTACTTC. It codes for CASSWDRGPCEQYF.

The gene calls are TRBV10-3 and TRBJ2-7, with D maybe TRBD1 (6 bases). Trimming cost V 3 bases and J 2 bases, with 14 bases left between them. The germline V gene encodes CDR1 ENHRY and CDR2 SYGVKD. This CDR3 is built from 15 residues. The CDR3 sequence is CAISETGTPPYEQYF. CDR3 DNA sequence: TGTGCCATCAGTGAAACCGGGACACCCCCCTACGAGCAGTACTTC.

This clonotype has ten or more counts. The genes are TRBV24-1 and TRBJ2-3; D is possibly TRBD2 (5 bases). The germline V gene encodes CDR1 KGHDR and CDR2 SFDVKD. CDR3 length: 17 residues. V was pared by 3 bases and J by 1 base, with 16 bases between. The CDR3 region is CATSDPPGSTRTDTQYF. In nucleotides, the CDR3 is TGTGCCACCAGTGATCCACCGGGGAGTACCCGCACAGATACGCAGTATTTT.

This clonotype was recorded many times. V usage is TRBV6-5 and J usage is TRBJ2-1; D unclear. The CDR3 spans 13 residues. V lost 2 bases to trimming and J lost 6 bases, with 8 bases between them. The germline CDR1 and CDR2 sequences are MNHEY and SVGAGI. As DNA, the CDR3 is TGTGCCAGCAGTTACCACCCCCGCAATGAGCAGTTCTTC. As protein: CASSYHPRNEQFF.